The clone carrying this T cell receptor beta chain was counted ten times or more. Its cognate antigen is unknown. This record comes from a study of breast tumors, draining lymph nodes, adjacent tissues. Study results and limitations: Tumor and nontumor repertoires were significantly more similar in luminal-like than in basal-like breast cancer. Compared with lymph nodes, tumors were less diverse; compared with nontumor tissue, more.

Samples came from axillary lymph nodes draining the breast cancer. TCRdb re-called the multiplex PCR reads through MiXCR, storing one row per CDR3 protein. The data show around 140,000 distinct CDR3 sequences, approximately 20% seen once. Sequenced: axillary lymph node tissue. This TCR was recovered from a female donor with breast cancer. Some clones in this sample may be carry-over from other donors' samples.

CDR3 region: CASSTGWDYGYTF. The CDR3 nucleotides are TGTGCCAGCAGTACAGGGTGGGACTATGGCTACACCTTC. The rearrangement uses TRBV6-1 and TRBJ1-2; possibly TRBD1 for D (6 bases). The CDR3 spans 13 residues. Trimming pared 5 bases from V and 3 bases from J, leaving 10 bases between. CDR1 is MNHNS and CDR2 is SASEGT in the germline V gene.